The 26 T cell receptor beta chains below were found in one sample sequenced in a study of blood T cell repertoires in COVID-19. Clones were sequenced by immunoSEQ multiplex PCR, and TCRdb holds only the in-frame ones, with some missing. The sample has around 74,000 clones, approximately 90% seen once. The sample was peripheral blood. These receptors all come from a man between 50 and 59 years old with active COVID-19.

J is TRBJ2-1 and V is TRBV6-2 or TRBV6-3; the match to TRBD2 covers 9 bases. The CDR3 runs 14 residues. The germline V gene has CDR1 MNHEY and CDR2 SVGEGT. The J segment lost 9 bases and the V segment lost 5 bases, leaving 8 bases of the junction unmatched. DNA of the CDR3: TGTGCCAGCAGTCTCGCGGGGGGGCCGAGTGAGCAGTTCTTC. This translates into CASSLAGGPSEQFF.

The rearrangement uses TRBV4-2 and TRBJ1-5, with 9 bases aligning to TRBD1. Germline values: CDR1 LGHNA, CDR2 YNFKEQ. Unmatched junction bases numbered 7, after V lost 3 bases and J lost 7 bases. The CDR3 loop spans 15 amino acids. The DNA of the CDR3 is TGTGCCAGCAGCCATGATACACAGGGGGCCCAGCCCCAGCATTTT. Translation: CASSHDTQGAQPQHF.

The CDR3 reads CATSSGQAEPLHF. The DNA for the CDR3 is TGTGCCACCAGCAGCGGACAGGCCGAGCCCCTCCACTTT. This chain connects TRBV15 to TRBJ1-6, with TRBD1 matching over 7 bases. There are 13 residues in the CDR3. Germline lookup yields CDR1 LNHNV and CDR2 YYDKDF (reference sequence). The trim removed 3 bases at V and 13 bases at J, leaving 6 bases unmatched.

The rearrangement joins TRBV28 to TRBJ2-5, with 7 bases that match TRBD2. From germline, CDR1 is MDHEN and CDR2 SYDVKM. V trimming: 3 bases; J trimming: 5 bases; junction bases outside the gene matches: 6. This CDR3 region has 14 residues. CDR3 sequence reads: CASSLGGTRETQYF. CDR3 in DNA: TGTGCCAGCAGTTTGGGGGGGACTCGGGAGACCCAGTACTTC. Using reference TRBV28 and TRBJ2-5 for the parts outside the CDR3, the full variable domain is DVKVTQSSRYLVKRTGEKVFLECVQDMDHENMFWYRQDPGLGLRLIYFSYDVKMKEKGDIPEGYSVSREKKERFSLILESASTNQTSMYLCASSLGGTRETQYFGPGTRLLVL.

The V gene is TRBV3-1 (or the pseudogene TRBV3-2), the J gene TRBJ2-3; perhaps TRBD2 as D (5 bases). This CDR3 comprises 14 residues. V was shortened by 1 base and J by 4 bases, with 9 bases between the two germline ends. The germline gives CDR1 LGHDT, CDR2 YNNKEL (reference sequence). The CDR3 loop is CASSQVPGSDTQYF. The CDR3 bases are TGTGCCAGCAGCCAAGTTCCGGGGTCAGATACGCAGTATTTT.

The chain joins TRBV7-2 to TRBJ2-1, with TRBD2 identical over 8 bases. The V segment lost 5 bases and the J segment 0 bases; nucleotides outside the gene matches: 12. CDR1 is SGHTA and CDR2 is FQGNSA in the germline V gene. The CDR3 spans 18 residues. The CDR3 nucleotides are TGTGCCAGCAGCGCTAAACAGACGGGGGGGAGCTCCTACAATGAGCAGTTCTTC. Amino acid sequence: CASSAKQTGGSSYNEQFF.

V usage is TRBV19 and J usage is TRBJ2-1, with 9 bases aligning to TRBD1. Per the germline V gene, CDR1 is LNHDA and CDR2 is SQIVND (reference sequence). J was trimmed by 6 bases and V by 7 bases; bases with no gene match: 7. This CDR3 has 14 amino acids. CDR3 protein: CASTLGTGRNEQFF. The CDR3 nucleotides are TGTGCCAGTACCTTGGGGACAGGGCGCAATGAGCAGTTCTTC.

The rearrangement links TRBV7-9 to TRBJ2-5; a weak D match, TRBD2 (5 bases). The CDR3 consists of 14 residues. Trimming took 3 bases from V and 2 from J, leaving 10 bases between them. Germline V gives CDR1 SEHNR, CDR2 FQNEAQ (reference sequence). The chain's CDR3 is CASSFGRGQETQYF. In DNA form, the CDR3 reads TGTGCCAGCAGCTTCGGCCGCGGGCAAGAGACCCAGTACTTC.

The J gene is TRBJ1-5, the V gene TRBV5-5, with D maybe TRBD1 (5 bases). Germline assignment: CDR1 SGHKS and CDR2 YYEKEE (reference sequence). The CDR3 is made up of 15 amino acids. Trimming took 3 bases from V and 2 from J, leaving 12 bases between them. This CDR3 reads CASSWGGDGNQPQHF. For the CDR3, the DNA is TGTGCCAGCAGCTGGGGGGGGGATGGCAATCAGCCCCAGCATTTT.

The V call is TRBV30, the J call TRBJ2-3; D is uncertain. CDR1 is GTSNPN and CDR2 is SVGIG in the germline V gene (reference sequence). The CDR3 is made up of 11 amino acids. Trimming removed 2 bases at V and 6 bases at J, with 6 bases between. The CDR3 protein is CAWSSFDTQYF. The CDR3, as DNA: TGTGCCTGGAGTTCTTTTGATACGCAGTATTTT.

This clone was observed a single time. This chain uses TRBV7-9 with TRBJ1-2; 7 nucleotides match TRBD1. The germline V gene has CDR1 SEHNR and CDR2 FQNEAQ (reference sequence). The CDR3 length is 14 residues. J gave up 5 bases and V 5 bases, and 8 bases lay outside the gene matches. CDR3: CASSPDRVLYGYTF. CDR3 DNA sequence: TGTGCCAGCAGCCCTGACAGGGTATTGTATGGCTACACCTTC.

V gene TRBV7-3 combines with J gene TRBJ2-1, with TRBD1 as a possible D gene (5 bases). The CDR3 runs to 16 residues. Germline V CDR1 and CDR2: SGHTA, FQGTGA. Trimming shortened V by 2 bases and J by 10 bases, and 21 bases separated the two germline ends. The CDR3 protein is CASSLFLGPTMEEQFF. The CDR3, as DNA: TGTGCCAGCAGCTTATTTTTGGGGCCCACAATGGAGGAGCAGTTCTTC.

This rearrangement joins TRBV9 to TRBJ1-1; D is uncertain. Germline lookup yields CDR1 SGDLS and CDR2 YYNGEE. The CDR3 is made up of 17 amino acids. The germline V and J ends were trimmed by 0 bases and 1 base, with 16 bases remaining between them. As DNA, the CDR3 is TGTGCCAGCAGCGTAGACCCCCCCGACGGGGAGAACACTGAAGCTTTCTTT. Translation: CASSVDPPDGENTEAFF.

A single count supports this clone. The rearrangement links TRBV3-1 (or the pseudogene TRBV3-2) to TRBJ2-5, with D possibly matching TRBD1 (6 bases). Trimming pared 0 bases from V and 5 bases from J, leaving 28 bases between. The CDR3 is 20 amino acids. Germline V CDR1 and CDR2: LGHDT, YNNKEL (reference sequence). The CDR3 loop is CASSQDRPLSRDHRGETQYF. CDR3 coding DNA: TGTGCCAGCAGCCAAGATAGGCCCCTATCCCGGGACCATAGGGGGGAGACCCAGTACTTC.

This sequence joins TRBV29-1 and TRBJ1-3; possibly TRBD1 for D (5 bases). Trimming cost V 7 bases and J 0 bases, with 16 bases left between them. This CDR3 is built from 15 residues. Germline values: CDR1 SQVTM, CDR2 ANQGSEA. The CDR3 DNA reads TGCAGCGCCCAACCGGTCGGGGGCTCTGGAAACACCATATATTTT. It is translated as CSAQPVGGSGNTIYF.

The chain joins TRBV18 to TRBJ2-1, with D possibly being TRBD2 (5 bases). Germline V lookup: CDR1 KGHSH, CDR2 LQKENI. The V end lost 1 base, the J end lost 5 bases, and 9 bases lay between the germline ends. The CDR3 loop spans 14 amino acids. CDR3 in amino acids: CASSPRETNNEQFF. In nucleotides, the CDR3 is TGTGCCAGCTCACCACGCGAGACTAACAATGAGCAGTTCTTC.

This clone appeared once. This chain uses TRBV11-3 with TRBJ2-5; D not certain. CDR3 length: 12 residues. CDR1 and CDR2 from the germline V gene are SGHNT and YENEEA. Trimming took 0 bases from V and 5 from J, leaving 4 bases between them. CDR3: CASSLDLETQYF. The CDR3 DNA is TGTGCCAGCAGCTTAGATCTGGAGACCCAGTACTTC.

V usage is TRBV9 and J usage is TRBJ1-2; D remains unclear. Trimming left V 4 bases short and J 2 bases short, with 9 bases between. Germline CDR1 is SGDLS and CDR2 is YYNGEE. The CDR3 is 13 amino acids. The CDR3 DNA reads TGTGCCAGCAGCCCCCCCTCCAACTATGGCTACACCTTC. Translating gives CASSPPSNYGYTF.

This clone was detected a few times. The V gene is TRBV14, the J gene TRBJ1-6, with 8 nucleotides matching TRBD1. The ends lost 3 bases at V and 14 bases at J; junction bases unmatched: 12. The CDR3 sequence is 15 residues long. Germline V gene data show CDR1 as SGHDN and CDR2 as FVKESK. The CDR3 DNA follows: TGTGCCAGCAGCCACGGGACAGGCTCTACGGGGACCCTCCACTTT. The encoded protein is CASSHGTGSTGTLHF.

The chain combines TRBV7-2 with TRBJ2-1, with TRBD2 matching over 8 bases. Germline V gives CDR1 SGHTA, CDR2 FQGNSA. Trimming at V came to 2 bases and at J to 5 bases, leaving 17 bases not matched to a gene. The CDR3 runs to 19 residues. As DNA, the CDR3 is TGTGCCAGCAGCTTACGGGCGAAAGGGAAGACTAGCGACCACAATGAGCAGTTCTTC. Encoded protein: CASSLRAKGKTSDHNEQFF.

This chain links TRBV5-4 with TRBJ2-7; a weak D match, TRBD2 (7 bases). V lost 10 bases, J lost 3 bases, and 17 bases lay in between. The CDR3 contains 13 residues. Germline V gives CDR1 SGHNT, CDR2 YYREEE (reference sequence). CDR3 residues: CAWSGGSGYEQYF. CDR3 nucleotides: TGTGCCTGGTCGGGGGGCTCTGGCTACGAGCAGTACTTC.

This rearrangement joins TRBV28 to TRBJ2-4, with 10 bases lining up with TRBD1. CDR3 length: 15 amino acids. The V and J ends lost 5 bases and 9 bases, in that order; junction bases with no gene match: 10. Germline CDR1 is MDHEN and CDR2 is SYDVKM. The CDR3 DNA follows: TGTGCCAGCAGTCTTCCCGGGACAGGGGTAACCATTCAGTACTTC. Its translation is CASSLPGTGVTIQYF.

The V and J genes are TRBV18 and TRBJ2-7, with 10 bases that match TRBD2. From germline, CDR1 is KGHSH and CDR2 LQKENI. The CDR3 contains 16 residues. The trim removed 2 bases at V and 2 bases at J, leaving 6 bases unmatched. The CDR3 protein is CASSPRLAGVTYEQYF. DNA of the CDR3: TGTGCCAGCTCACCAAGACTAGCGGGTGTGACCTACGAGCAGTACTTC.

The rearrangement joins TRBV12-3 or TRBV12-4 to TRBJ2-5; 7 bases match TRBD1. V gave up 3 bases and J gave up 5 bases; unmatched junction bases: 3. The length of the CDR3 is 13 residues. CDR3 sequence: CASSLRGRETQYF. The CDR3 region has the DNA TGTGCCAGCAGTTTGAGGGGGCGCGAGACCCAGTACTTC.

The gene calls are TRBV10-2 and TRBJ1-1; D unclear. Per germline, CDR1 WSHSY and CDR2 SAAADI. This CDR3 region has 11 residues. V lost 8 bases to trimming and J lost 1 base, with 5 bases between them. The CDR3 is CASGQNTEAFF. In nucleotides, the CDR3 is TGCGCCAGCGGGCAGAACACTGAAGCTTTCTTT.

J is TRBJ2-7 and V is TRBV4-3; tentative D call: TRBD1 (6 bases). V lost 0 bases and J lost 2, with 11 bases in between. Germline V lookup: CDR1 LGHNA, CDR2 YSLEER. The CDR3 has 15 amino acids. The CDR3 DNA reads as TGCGCCAGCAGCCAAGATTGGCCAGGGGCCTACGAGCAGTACTTC. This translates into CASSQDWPGAYEQYF.